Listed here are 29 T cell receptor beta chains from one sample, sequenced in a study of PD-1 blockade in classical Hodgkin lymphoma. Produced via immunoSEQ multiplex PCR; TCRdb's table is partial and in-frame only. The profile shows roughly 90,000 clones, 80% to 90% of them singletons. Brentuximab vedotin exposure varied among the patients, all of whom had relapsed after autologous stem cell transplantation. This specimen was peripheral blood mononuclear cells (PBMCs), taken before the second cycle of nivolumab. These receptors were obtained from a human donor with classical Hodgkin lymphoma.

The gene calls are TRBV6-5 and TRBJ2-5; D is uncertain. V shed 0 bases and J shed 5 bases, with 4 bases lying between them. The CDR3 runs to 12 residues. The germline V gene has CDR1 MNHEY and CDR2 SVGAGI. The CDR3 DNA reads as TGTGCCAGCAGTTACTCGAGGGAGACCCAGTACTTC. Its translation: CASSYSRETQYF.

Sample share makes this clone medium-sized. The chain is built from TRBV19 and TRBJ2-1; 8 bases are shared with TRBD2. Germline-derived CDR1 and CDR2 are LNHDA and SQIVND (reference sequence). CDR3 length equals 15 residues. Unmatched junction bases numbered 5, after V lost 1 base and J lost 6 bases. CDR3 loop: CASSIVGRAFNEQFF. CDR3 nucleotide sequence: TGTGCCAGTAGTATAGTCGGGAGGGCCTTCAATGAGCAGTTCTTC.

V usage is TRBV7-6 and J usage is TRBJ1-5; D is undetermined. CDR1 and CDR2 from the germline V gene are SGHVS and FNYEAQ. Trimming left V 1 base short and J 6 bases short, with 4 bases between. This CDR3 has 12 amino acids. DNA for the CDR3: TGTGCCAGCAGCTTAGTGGGTCAGCCCCAGCATTTT. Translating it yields CASSLVGQPQHF.

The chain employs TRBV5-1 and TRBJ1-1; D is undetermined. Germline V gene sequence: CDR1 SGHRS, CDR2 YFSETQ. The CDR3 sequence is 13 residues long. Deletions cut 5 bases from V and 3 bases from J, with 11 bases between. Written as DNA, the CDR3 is TGCGCCAGCAGTCAGTCATCGTACACTGAAGCTTTCTTT. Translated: CASSQSSYTEAFF. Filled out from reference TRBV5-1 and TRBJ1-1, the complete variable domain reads KAGVTQTPRYLIKTRGQQVTLSCSPISGHRSVSWYQQTPGQGLQFLFEYFSETQRNKGNFPGRFSGRQFSNSRSEMNVSTLELGDSALYLCASSQSSYTEAFFGQGTRLTVV.

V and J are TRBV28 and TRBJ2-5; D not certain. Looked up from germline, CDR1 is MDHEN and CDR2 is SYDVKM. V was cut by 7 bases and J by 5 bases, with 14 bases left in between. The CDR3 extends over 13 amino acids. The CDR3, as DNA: TGTGCCAGCACCCAGGCGGATATTGAGACCCAGTACTTC. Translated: CASTQADIETQYF.

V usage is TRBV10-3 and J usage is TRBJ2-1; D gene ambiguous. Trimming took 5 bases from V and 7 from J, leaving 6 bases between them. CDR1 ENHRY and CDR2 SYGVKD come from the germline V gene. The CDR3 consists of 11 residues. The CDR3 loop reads CAISSGNEQFF. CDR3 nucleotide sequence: TGTGCCATCAGTTCGGGTAATGAGCAGTTCTTC.

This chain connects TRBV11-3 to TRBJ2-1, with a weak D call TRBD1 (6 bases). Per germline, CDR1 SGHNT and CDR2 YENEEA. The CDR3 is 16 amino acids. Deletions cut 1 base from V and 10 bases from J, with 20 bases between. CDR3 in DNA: TGTGCCAGCAGCTTAGGGGGGCCGGTAGGTTGGAAGGAGCAGTTCTTC. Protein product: CASSLGGPVGWKEQFF.

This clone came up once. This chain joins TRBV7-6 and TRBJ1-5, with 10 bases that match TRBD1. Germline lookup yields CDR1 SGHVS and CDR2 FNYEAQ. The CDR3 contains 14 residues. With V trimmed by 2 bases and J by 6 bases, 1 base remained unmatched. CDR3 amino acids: CASSLRTGGQPQHF. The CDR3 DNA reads TGTGCCAGCAGCTTACGGACAGGGGGTCAGCCCCAGCATTTT.

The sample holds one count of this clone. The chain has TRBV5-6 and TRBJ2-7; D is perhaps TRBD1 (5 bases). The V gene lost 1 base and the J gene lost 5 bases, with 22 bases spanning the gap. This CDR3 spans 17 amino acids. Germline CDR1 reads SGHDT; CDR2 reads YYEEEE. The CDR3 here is CASSLKVSLSRANEQYF. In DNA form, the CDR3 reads TGTGCCAGCAGCTTGAAGGTCTCTTTGTCCAGGGCCAACGAGCAGTACTTC.

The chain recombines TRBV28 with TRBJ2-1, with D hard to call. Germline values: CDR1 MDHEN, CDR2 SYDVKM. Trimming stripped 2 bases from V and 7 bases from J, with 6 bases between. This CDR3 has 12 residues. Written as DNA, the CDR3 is TGTGCCAGCAGTTTAGGGGTGAATGAGCAGTTCTTC. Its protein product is CASSLGVNEQFF.

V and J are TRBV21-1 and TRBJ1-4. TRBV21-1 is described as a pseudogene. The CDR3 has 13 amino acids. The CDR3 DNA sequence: TGTGCCACCCCGGGCCTTCGGGGTGAAAAACTGTTTTTT. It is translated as CATPGLRGEKLFF.

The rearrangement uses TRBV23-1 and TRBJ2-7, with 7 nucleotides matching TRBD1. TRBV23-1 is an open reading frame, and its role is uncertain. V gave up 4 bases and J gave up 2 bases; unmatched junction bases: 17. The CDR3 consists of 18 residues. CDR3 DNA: TGCGCCAGCAGTCGTGCAGGGGGACGTTGGGACGGGGCCTACGAGCAGTACTTC. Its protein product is CASSRAGGRWDGAYEQYF.

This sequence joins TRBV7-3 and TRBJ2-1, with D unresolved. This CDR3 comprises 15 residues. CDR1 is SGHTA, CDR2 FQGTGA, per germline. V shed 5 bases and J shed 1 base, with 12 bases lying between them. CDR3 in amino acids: CASSHRRQSYNEQFF. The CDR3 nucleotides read TGTGCCAGCAGCCATCGGCGGCAGTCCTACAATGAGCAGTTCTTC.

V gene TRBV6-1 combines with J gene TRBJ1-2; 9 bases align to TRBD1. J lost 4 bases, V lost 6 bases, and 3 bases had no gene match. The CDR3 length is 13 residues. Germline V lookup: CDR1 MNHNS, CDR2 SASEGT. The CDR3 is CASRLTGGYGYTF. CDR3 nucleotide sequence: TGTGCCAGCAGACTGACAGGGGGCTATGGCTACACCTTC.

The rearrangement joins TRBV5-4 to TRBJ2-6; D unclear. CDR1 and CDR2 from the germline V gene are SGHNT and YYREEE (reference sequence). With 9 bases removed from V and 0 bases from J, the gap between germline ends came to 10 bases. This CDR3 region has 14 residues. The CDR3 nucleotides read TGTGCCATCACACCTATCTCTGGGGCCAACGTCCTGACTTTC. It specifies CAITPISGANVLTF.

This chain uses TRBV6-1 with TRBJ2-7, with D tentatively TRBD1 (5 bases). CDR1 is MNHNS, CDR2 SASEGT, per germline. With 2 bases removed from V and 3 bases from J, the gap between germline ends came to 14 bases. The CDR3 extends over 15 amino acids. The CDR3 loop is CASSEYWQGRYEQYF. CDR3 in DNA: TGTGCCAGCAGTGAATATTGGCAGGGCCGCTACGAGCAGTACTTC.

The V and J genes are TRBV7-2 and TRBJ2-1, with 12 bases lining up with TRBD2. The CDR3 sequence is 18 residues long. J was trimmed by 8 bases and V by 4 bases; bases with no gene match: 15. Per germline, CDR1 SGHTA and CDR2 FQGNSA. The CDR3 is CASSSTSGRDFWNDEQFF. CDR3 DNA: TGTGCCAGCAGCTCGACTAGCGGGAGAGATTTTTGGAACGATGAGCAGTTCTTC.

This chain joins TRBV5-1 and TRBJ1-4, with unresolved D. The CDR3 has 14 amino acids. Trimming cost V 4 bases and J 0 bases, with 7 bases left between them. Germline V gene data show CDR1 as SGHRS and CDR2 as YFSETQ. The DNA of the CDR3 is TGCGCCAGCAGCCCCTTAGCAACTAATGAAAAACTGTTTTTT. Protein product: CASSPLATNEKLFF.

CDR3 nucleotide sequence: TGCGCCAGCAGCTTACGCCCATCTAGCGGGAGGAGCCCAGATACGCAGTATTTT. It yields the protein CASSLRPSSGRSPDTQYF. The rearrangement uses TRBV5-1 and TRBJ2-3; 11 nucleotides agree with TRBD2. CDR1 SGHRS and CDR2 YFSETQ come from the germline V gene. Germline trimming cut 2 bases from V and 4 bases from J; bases unmatched to any gene: 12. CDR3 size: 18 residues.

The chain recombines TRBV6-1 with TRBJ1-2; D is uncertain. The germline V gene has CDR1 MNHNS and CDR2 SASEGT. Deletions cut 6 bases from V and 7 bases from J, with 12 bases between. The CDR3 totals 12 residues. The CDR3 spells CASRAHWGGYTF. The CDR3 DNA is TGTGCCAGCAGAGCGCACTGGGGTGGCTACACCTTC.

The chain's CDR3 is CASSPDSNEQFF. The CDR3 DNA follows: TGTGCCAGCAGCCCGGACAGCAATGAGCAGTTCTTC. The chain is built from TRBV11-2 and TRBJ2-1; maybe TRBD1 (6 bases). CDR3 length: 12 amino acids. Trimming cost V 5 bases and J 6 bases, with 8 bases left between them. Looked up from germline, CDR1 is SGHAT and CDR2 is FQNNGV. Full variable domain (outside the CDR3, taken from reference TRBV11-2 and TRBJ2-1): EAGVAQSPRYKIIEKRQSVAFWCNPISGHATLYWYQQILGQGPKLLIQFQNNGVVDDSQLPKDRFSAERLKGVDSTLKIQPAKLEDSAVYLCASSPDSNEQFFGPGTRLTVL.

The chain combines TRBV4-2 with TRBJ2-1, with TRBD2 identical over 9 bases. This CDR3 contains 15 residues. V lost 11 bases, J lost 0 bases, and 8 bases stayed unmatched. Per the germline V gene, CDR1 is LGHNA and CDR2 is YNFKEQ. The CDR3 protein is CASKREDSSYNEQFF. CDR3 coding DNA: TGTGCCTCTAAGCGGGAGGATAGCTCCTACAATGAGCAGTTCTTC.

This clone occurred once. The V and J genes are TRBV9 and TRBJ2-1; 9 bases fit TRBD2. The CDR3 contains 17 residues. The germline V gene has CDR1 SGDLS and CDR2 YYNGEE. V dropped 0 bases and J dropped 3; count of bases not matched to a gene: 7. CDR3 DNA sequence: TGTGCCAGCAGCGTAGGGGAGCCAGCGGGAGGCTACAATGAGCAGTTCTTC. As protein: CASSVGEPAGGYNEQFF. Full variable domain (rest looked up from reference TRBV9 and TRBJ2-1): DSGVTQTPKHLITATGQRVTLRCSPRSGDLSVYWYQQSLDQGLQFLIQYYNGEERAKGNILERFSAQQFPDLHSELNLSSLELGDSALYFCASSVGEPAGGYNEQFFGPGTRLTVL.

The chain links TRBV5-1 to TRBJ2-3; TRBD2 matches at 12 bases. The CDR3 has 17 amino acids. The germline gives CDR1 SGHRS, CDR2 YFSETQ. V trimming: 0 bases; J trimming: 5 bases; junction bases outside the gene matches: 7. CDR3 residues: CASSLALAGGALDTQYF. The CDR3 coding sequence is TGCGCCAGCAGCTTGGCACTAGCGGGAGGAGCGCTAGATACGCAGTATTTT. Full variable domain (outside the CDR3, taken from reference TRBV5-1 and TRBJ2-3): KAGVTQTPRYLIKTRGQQVTLSCSPISGHRSVSWYQQTPGQGLQFLFEYFSETQRNKGNFPGRFSGRQFSNSRSEMNVSTLELGDSALYLCASSLALAGGALDTQYFGPGTRLTVL.

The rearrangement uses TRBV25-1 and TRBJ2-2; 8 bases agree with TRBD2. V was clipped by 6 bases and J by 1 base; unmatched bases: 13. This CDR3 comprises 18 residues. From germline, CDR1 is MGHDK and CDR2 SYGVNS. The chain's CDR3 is CASRSPGGGQGNTGELFF. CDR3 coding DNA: TGTGCCAGCAGGTCCCCCGGGGGGGGCCAGGGGAACACCGGGGAGCTGTTTTTT. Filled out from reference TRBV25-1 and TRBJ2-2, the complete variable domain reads EADIYQTPRYLVIGTGKKITLECSQTMGHDKMYWYQQDPGMELHLIHYSYGVNSTEKGDLSSESTVSRIRTEHFPLTLESARPSHTSQYLCASRSPGGGQGNTGELFFGEGSRLTVL.

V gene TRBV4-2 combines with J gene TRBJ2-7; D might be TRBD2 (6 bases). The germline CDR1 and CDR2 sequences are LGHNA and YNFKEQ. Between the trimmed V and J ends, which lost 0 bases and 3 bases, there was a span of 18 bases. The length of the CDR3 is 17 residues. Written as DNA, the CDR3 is TGTGCCAGCAGCCAAGAGGACTCGGGACTCTCGATCTACGAGCAGTACTTC. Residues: CASSQEDSGLSIYEQYF.

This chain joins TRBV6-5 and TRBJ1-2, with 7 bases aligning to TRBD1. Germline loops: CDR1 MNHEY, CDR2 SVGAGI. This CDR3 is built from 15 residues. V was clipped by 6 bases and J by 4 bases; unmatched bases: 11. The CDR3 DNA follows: TGTGCCAGCAGCGACGCTACCAGACAGGGCTATGGCTACACCTTC. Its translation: CASSDATRQGYGYTF.

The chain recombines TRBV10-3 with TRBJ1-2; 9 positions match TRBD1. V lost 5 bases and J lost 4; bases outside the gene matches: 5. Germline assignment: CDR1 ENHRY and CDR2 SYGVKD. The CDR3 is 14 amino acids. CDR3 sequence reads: CAISSGTGTYGYTF. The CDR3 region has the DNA TGTGCCATCAGTTCCGGGACAGGGACCTATGGCTACACCTTC.

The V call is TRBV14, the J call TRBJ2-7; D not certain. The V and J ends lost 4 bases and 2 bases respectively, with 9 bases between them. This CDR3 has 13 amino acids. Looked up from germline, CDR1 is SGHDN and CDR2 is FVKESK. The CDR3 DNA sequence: TGTGCCAGCAGCCGGCAGCCCACCTACGAGCAGTACTTC. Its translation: CASSRQPTYEQYF.